This T cell receptor beta chain was captured in a study of cytomegalovirus exposure and HLA in healthy donors. General study points: Some segments of the V type, notably TRBV6-2 and TRBV6-3, were excluded as indistinguishable.

A few counts support this clone. Its antigen is undetermined. V lost 0 bases, J lost 14 bases, and 12 bases lay in between. Germline lookup yields CDR1 SGDLS and CDR2 YYNGEE. The CDR3 has 12 amino acids. The primer mix had 60 Vbeta and 13 Jbeta primers. Profiling relied on immunoSEQ multiplex PCR, and the TCRdb table lists in-frame clones only, not all of them. The sample holds roughly 150,000 clones; 65% to 80% are singletons and the top ten take approximately 3%. The receptor's source is a woman between 45 and 60 years old in good health and CMV-seropositive. The chain recombines TRBV9 with TRBJ2-1, with a weak D call TRBD2 (5 bases). Material for sequencing was PBMCs. The CDR3 loop reads CASSVVFGVKFF. CDR3 DNA sequence: TGTGCCAGCAGCGTAGTATTCGGGGTAAAGTTCTTC.